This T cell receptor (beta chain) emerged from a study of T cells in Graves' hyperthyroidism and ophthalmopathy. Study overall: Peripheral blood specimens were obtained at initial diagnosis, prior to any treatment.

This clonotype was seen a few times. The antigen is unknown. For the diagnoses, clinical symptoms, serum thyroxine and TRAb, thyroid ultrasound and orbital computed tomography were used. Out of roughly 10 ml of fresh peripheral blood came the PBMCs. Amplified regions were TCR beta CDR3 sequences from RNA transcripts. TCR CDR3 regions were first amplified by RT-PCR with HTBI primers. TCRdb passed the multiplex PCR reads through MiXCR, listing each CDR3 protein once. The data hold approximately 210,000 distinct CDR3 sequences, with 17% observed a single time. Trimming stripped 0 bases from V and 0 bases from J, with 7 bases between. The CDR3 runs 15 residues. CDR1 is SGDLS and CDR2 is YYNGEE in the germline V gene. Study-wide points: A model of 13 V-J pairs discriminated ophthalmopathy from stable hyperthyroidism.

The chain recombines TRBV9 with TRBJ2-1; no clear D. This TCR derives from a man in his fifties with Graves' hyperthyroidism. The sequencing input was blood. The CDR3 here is CASSVAASSYNEQFF. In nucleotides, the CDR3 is TGTGCCAGCAGCGTAGCGGCAAGCTCCTACAATGAGCAGTTCTTC.